This T cell receptor (beta chain) was sequenced in a study of T cell responses to AZD1222 COVID-19 vaccine. Concerning this clone itself: Its specificity is unknown.

Study conclusions and caveats: A mostly white British donor set with more females was recruited, and clonal diversity was possibly underestimated. A reported finding is that nearly half of spike-specific TCRs target unmutated variant regions. Spike as a whole was targeted by vaccine-associated CD4 TCRs, dominant at 160-218 and 743-854.

Between the trimmed V and J ends, which lost 1 base and 8 bases, there was a span of 8 bases. This CDR3 comprises 13 residues. Germline-derived CDR1 and CDR2 are SGHAT and FQNNGV. Clones were sequenced by immunoSEQ multiplex PCR, and TCRdb holds only the in-frame ones, with some missing. This table holds some 120,000 clones, 87% found once. The material sequenced was peripheral blood, taken on day 0 of AZD1222 vaccination. The chain joins TRBV11-2 to TRBJ2-2; possible D gene TRBD2, 5 bases. This TCR came from an adult in good health. The CDR3 bases are TGTGCCAGCAGCTTAGTTACTAGGGGGGAGCTGTTTTTT. Translated, it gives CASSLVTRGELFF.